This T cell receptor (beta chain) was found in a study of read filtering for tumor transcriptome and immune sequencing. Study-level points and caveats: Without single-read clonotypes, shared clonotype proportions correlated more between IR-seq and RNA-seq. Approximately 80% of IR-seq clonotypes had one read, totaling about 3.3% of reads; RNA-seq: approximately 73% and 42%.

With 8 bases clipped from V and 5 bases from J, the junction kept 8 bases outside the gene matches. Germline CDR1 reads DFQATT; CDR2 reads SNEGSKA (reference sequence). The CDR3 has 13 amino acids. From approximately 430 ng of RNA, a library with molecular barcoded alpha/delta and beta/gamma adaptors was made. TCRdb recomputed calls from the reads with MiXCR, one row per CDR3 protein. The top ten clones hold 40% to 55% of a sample with over 50,000 distinct CDR3 sequences, 11% to 15% of them seen once. This clonotype has at least ten counts. Its antigen is undetermined. The sequence was obtained from a donor aged 40 or older with multiple myeloma. Sequenced material: a population of CD138-negative cells sorted from bone marrow. This chain uses TRBV20-1 with TRBJ1-2, with TRBD1 matching 10 bases. The CDR3 DNA sequence: TGCAGTATTCCCGGGACAGGGGTTTATGGCTACACCTTC. Its translation is CSIPGTGVYGYTF.